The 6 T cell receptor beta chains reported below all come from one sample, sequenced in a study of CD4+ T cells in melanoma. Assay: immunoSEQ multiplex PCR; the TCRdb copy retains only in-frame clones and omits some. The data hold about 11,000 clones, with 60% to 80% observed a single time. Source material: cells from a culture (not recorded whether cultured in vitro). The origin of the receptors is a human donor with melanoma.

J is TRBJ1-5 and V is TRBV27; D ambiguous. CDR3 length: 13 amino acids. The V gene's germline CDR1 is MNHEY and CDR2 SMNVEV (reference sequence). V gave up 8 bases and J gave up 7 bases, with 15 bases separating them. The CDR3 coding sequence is TGTGCCAGCGCCCGATCAGGTACGCAGCCCCAGCATTTT. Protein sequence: CASARSGTQPQHF.

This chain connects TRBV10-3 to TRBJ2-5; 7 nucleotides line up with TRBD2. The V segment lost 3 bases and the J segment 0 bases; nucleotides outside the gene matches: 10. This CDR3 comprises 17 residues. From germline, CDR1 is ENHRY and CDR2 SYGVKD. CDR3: CAISEEGAGPHQETQYF. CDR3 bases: TGTGCCATCAGTGAAGAGGGAGCGGGACCGCACCAAGAGACCCAGTACTTC.

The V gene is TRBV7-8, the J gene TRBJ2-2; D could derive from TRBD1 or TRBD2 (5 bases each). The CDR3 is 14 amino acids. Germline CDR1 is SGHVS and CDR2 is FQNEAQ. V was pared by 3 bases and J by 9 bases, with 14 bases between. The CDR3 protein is CASSLNPGTRELFF. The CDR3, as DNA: TGTGCCAGCAGCTTGAACCCCGGGACCCGGGAGCTGTTTTTT.

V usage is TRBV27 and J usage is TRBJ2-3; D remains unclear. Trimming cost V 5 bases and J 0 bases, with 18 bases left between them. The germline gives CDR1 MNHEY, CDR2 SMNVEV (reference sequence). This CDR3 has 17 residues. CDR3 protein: CASSAGHGRASTDTQYF. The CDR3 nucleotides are TGTGCCAGCAGTGCCGGCCACGGCCGGGCTAGCACAGATACGCAGTATTTT.

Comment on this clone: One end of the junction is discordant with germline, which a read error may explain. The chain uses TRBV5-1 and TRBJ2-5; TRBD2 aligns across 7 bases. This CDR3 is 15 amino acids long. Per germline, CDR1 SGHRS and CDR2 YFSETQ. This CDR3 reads CASSLGGVSQETQYF. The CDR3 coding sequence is TGCGCCAGCAGTTTGGGAGGGGTCAGCCAAGAGACCCAGTACTTC. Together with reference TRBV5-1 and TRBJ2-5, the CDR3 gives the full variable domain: KAGVTQTPRYLIKTRGQQVTLSCSPISGHRSVSWYQQTPGQGLQFLFEYFSETQRNKGNFPGRFSGRQFSNSRSEMNVSTLELGDSALYLCASSLGGVSQETQYFGPGTRLLVL.

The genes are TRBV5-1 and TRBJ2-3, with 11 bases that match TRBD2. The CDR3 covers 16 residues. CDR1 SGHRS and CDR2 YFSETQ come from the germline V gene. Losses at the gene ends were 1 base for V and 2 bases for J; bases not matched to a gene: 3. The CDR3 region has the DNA TGCGCCAGCAGCTTGTATAGCGGGGGGGCCACAGATACGCAGTATTTT. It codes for CASSLYSGGATDTQYF.